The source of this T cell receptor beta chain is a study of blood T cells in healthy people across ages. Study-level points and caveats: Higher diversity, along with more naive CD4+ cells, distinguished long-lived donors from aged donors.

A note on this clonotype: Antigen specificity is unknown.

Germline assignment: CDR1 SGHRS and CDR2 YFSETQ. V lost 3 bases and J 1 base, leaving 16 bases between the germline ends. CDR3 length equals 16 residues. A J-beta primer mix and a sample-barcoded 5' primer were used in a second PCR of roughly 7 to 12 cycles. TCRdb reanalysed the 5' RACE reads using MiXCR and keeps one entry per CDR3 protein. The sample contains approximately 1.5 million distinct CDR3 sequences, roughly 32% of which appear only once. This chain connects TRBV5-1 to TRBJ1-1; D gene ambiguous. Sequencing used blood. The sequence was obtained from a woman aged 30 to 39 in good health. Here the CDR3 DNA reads TGCGCCAGCAGCTCTTACCCCCAACAGCGGAACACTGAAGCTTTCTTT. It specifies CASSSYPQQRNTEAFF.